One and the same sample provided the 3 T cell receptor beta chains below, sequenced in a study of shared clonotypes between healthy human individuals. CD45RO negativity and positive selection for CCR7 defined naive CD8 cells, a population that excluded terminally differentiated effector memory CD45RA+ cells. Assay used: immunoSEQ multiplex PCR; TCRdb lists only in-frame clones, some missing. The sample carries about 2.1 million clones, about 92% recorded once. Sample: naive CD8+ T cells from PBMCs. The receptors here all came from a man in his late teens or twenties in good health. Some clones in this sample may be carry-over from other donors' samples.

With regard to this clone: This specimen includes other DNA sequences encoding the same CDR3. The CDR3 spells CASSQAGTGAYEQYF. CDR3 sequence (DNA): TGCGCCAGCAGCCAAGCCGGGACAGGAGCCTACGAGCAGTACTTC. This chain connects TRBV4-3 to TRBJ2-7, with 8 bases lining up with TRBD1. The length of the CDR3 is 15 residues. V lost 1 base, J lost 2 bases, and 4 bases stayed unmatched. Germline CDR1 and CDR2: LGHNA and YSLEER.

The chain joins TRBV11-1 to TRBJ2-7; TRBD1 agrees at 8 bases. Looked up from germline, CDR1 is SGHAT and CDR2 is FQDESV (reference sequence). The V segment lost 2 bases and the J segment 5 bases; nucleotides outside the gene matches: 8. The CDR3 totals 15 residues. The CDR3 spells CASSLKTGAWDEQYF. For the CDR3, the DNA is TGTGCCAGCAGCTTAAAGACAGGGGCTTGGGACGAGCAGTACTTC.

The CDR3 region has the DNA TGTGCCAGTAGCGGACAGGCCTCCCAAGAGACCCAGTACTTC. Its protein product is CASSGQASQETQYF. V and J are TRBV19 and TRBJ2-5, with 7 bases that match TRBD1. The CDR3 runs to 14 residues. Germline CDR1 LNHDA, CDR2 SQIVND (reference sequence). After removal of 6 bases from V and 1 base from J, the junction contained 5 bases not matched to a gene.